The next 2 T cell receptor beta chains were all read from a single sample in a study of T-cell reconstitution after alpha-beta-depleted transplantation in children. Preparing the TCRbeta library involved the use of unique molecular identifiers. TCRdb reprocessed the PCR reads with MiXCR, giving one entry per CDR3 protein. The sample contains about 360,000 distinct CDR3 sequences, roughly 15% of which appear only once. This specimen consisted of PBMCs, obtained from the stem cell graft. The origin of the receptors is a human donor who donated a stem cell graft to a child with Fanconi anemia.

The chain is built from TRBV5-6 and TRBJ2-1; D is unresolved. The germline CDR1 and CDR2 sequences are SGHDT and YYEEEE. CDR3 length equals 12 residues. V lost 5 bases, J lost 9 bases, and 12 bases lay in between. The DNA for the CDR3 is TGTGCCAGCAGGACGTCTTTCGGTGAGCAGTTCTTC. Its protein product is CASRTSFGEQFF.

The chain combines TRBV7-2 with TRBJ2-1; TRBD2 might be the D (6 bases). This CDR3 has 16 residues. Trimming removed 0 bases at V and 5 bases at J, with 14 bases between. Germline loops: CDR1 SGHTA, CDR2 FQGNSA. The CDR3 protein is CASSLAPRGLNNEQFF. The CDR3 DNA is TGTGCCAGCAGCTTAGCCCCCCGGGGACTCAACAATGAGCAGTTCTTC.